Described below is a single T cell receptor beta chain sequence and its context. Antigen: not known. A junction end diverges from the germline sequence, so it may reflect a read error. Both RNA and DNA were isolated together from around 20-30 mg of bulk tissue that had not been sorted. The CDR3 loop spans 15 amino acids. Germline-derived CDR1 and CDR2 are MGHRA and YSYEKL. These data come from a study of tumor-infiltrating lymphocytes in primary liver carcinoma. Constant-region priming of 500 ng total RNA yielded TCR beta cDNA. Employing slightly modified ARM-PCR, three nested multiplex PCR rounds were run, and these gave rise to the TCR beta libraries. TRBV1-TRBV30 forward primers and a C-beta reverse primer were used in the first two PCR rounds, which each ran for approximately 11 cycles. TCRdb passed the multiplex PCR reads through MiXCR, listing each CDR3 protein once. The repertoire includes approximately 110,000 distinct CDR3 sequences, around 60% of them detected once, and about 8% sits in the top ten.

The study's findings and limits: Blood had a significantly lower top-250-clone fraction than tumors did (p = 0.039).

The sample taken for sequencing was liver tumor tissue from sampling region 3. As to subset: tumor region T3, left-lateral pole. The chain joins TRBV4-1 to TRBJ1-5, with a weak D call TRBD1 (6 bases). The TCR was taken from a woman aged 60-75 years with primary liver carcinoma and hepatitis B virus infection. The CDR3 is CASTQDLAGVQSQHF. The CDR3 DNA reads as TGCGCCAGCACCCAAGATTTGGCAGGGGTCCAGTCCCAGCATTTT.